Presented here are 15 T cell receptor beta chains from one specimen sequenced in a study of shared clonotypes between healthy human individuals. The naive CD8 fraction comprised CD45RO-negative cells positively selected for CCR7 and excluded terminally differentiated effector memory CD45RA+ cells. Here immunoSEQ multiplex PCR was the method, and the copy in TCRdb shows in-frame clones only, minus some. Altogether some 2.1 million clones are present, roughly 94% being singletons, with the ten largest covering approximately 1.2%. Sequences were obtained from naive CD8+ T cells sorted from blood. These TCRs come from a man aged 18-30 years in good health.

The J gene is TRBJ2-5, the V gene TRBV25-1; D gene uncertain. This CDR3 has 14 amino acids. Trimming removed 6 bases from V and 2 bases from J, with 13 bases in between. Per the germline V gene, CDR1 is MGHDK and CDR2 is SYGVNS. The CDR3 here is CASSGNALQETQYF. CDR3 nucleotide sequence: TGTGCCAGCAGCGGCAATGCCCTGCAAGAGACCCAGTACTTC. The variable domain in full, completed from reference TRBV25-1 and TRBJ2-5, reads EADIYQTPRYLVIGTGKKITLECSQTMGHDKMYWYQQDPGMELHLIHYSYGVNSTEKGDLSSESTVSRIRTEHFPLTLESARPSHTSQYLCASSGNALQETQYFGPGTRLLVL.

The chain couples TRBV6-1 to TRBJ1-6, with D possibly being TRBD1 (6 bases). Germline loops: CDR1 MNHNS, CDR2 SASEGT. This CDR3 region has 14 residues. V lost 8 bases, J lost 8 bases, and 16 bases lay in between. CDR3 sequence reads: CASGFRDTYSPLHF. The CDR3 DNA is TGTGCCAGCGGATTCCGGGACACGTATTCACCCCTCCACTTT.

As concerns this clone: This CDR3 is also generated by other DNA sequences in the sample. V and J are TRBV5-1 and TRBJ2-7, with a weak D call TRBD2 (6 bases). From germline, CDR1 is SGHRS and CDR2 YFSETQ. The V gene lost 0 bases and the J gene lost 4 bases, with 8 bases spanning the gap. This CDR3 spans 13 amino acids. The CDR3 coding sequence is TGCGCCAGCAGCTTGGCTGCGGGATACGAGCAGTACTTC. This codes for CASSLAAGYEQYF.

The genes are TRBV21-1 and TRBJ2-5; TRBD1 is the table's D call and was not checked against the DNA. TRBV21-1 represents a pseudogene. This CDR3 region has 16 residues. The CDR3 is CASSKKQGCRQETQYF. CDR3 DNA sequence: TGTGCCAGCAGCAAAAAGCAGGGTTGCCGCCAAGAGACCCAGTACTTC.

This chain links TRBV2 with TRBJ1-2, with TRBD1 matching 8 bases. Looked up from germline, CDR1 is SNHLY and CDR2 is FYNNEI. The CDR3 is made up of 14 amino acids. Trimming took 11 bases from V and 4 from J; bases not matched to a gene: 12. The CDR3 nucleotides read TGTGCCTCTTTCCCCGGGACAGGTTTCTATGGCTACACCTTC. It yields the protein CASFPGTGFYGYTF. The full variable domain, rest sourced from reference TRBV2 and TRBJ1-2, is EPEVTQTPSHQVTQMGQEVILRCVPISNHLYFYWYRQILGQKVEFLVSFYNNEISEKSEIFDDQFSVERPDGSNFTLKIRSTKLEDSAMYFCASFPGTGFYGYTFGSGTRLTVV.

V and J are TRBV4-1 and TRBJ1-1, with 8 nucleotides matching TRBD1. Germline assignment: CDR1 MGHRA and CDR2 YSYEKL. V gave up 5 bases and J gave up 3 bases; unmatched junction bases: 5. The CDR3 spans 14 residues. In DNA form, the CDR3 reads TGCGCCAGCAGCTTCAGGGGGCGGGACACTGAAGCTTTCTTT. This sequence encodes CASSFRGRDTEAFF.

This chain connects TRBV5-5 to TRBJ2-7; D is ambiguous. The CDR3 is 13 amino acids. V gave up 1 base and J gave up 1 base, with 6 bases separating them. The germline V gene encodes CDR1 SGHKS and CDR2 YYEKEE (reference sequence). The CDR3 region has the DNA TGTGCCAGCAGCTTGACAAATTCCTACGAGCAGTACTTC. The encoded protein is CASSLTNSYEQYF.

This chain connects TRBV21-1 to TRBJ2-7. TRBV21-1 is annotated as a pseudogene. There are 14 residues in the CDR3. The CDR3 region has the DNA TGTGCCAGCAGCAAAGCAAGCGAAGGGCACGAGCAGTACTTC. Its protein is CASSKASEGHEQYF.

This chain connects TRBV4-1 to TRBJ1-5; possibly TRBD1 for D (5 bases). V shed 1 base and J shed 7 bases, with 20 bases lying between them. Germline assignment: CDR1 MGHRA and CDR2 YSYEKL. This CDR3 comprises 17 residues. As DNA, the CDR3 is TGCGCCAGCAGCCAAGCCCCCGTGGGGGGGGACCAGCAGCCCCAGCATTTT. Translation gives CASSQAPVGGDQQPQHF.

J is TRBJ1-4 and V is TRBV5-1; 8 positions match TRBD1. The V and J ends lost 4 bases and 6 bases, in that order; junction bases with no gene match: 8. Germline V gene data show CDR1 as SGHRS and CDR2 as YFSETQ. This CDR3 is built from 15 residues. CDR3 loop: CASSGQGAVDEKLFF. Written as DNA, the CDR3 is TGCGCCAGCAGCGGTCAGGGGGCTGTGGATGAAAAACTGTTTTTT.

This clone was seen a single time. CDR3 sequence: CASSQGRTNYGYTF. The CDR3 nucleotides read TGTGCCAGCAGCCAAGGACGCACTAACTATGGCTACACCTTC. This chain uses TRBV9 with TRBJ1-2; D uncertain. The CDR3 has 14 amino acids. Trimming left V 4 bases short and J 0 bases short, with 10 bases between. CDR1 SGDLS and CDR2 YYNGEE come from the germline V gene. Together with reference TRBV9 and TRBJ1-2, the CDR3 gives the full variable domain: DSGVTQTPKHLITATGQRVTLRCSPRSGDLSVYWYQQSLDQGLQFLIQYYNGEERAKGNILERFSAQQFPDLHSELNLSSLELGDSALYFCASSQGRTNYGYTFGSGTRLTVV.

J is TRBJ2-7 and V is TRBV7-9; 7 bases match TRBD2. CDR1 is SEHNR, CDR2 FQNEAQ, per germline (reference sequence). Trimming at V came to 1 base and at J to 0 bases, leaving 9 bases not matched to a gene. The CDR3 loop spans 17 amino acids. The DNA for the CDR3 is TGTGCCAGCAGCTTAGATTCGGGGGGACCGGGCTCCTACGAGCAGTACTTC. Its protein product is CASSLDSGGPGSYEQYF.

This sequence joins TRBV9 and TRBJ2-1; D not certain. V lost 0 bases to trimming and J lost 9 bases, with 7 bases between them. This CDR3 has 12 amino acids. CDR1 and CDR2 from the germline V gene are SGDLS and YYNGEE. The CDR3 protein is CASSVGSAEQFF. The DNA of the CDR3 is TGTGCCAGCAGCGTAGGGAGCGCTGAGCAGTTCTTC. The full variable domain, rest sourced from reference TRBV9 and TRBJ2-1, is DSGVTQTPKHLITATGQRVTLRCSPRSGDLSVYWYQQSLDQGLQFLIQYYNGEERAKGNILERFSAQQFPDLHSELNLSSLELGDSALYFCASSVGSAEQFFGPGTRLTVL.

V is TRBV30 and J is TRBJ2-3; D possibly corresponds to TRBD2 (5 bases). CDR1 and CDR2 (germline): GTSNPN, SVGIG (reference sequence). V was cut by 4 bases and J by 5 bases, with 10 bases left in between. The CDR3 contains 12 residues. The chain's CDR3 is CAWNSRGDTQYF. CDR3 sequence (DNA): TGTGCCTGGAATTCACGGGGAGATACGCAGTATTTT.

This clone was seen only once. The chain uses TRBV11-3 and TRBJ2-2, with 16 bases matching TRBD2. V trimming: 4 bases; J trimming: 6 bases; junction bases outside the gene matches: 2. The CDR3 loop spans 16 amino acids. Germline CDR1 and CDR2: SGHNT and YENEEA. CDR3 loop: CASSSGLAGGPGELFF. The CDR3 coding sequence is TGTGCCAGCAGCTCGGGACTAGCGGGAGGGCCCGGGGAGCTGTTTTTT.